A selection of T cell receptor beta chains follows, all from one sample in a study of T cell responses to AZD1222 COVID-19 vaccine. Clones were sequenced by immunoSEQ multiplex PCR, and TCRdb holds only the in-frame ones, with some missing. The table has more than 50,000 clones, less than 85% seen once. The specimen comprised peripheral blood, sampled on day 0 of MenACWY control vaccination. The source of these receptors is an adult in good health. Both conserved end residues are part of each CDR3. A D gene is named only where the DNA matches it firmly. The size of a clone is reported for some rows only, either as once, few or many, or as a class for expanded clones.

j_call | d_call | clone_size | v_call | cdr3_nt | cdr3_aa
TRBJ2-1 | TRBD1 | - | TRBV19 | TGTGCCAGTAGTATAGGACAGGGGCATGAGCAGTTCTTC | CASSIGQGHEQFF
TRBJ2-1 | - | - | TRBV18 | TGTGCCAGCTCCTCAAACAGTGCCAATGAGCAGTTCTTC | CASSSNSANEQFF
TRBJ2-1 | TRBD2 | - | TRBV5-1 | TGCGCCAGCACTCCGGGACTAGCGGGAACAAGCGAGCAGTTCTTC | CASTPGLAGTSEQFF
TRBJ2-7 | TRBD1 | - | TRBV27 | TGTGCCAGCAGTTTATCGTGGCAGGGGGCGTTCGACGAGCAGTACTTC | CASSLSWQGAFDEQYF
TRBJ1-4 | - | once | TRBV7-9 | TGTGCCAGCAGCCCCCATTCGCAGGGGCAAGGGGAAAAACTGTTTTTT | CASSPHSQGQGEKLFF
TRBJ1-2 | - | many | TRBV6-1 | TGTGCCAGCAGTGAAGGGTATAGCGGCTACACCTTC | CASSEGYSGYTF
TRBJ1-1 | TRBD1 | - | TRBV28 | TGTGCCATTTCGGGACAGGGCCTAGGGACTGAAGCTTTCTTT | CAISGQGLGTEAFF
TRBJ1-5 | TRBD1 | - | TRBV2 | TGTGCCAGCAGTCGTGACAGGGCACTATACGGCAATCAGCCCCAGCATTTT | CASSRDRALYGNQPQHF
TRBJ1-1 | - | - | TRBV7-2 | TGTGCCAGCAGCTTAGGCGGGGTCCCTGAAGCTTTCTTT | CASSLGGVPEAFF
TRBJ1-1 | - | - | TRBV5-1 | TGCGCCAGCAGTGAGGCGGGGGCGACTGAAGCTTTCTTT | CASSEAGATEAFF
TRBJ2-5 | - | - | TRBV28 | TGTGCCAGCGGGGACAACAAGGTCCCGGAGACCCAGTACTTC | CASGDNKVPETQYF
TRBJ2-5 | - | - | TRBV7-2 | TGTGCCAGCAGCCCGGACTATCAAGAGACCCAGTACTTC | CASSPDYQETQYF
TRBJ2-1 | TRBD2 | once | TRBV5-1 | TGCGCCAGCAGCTTGGAGGGAGGGTTCGATGAGCAGTTCTTC | CASSLEGGFDEQFF
TRBJ1-2 | - | - | TRBV7-2 | TGTGCCAGCAGCGGGGAGTCGCAGCTCGGGGCTTATGGCTACACCTTC | CASSGESQLGAYGYTF
TRBJ1-1 | - | - | TRBV3-1/TRBV3-2 | TGTGCCAGCAGCCAAGGGTATATGAACACTGAAGCTTTCTTT | CASSQGYMNTEAFF
TRBJ2-7 | - | - | TRBV6-6 | TGTGCCAGCAGAGGCTCCACCAGTAAATACGAGCAGTACTTC | CASRGSTSKYEQYF
TRBJ2-7 | TRBD1 | - | TRBV5-1 | TGCGCCAGCAGCTGGGGACAGGGAGGCGAGCAGTACTTC | CASSWGQGGEQYF
TRBJ2-2 | - | - | TRBV19 | TGTGCCAGTAGTATTCGGGGGACCGGGGAGCTGTTTTTT | CASSIRGTGELFF
TRBJ1-2 | - | - | TRBV10-3 | TGTGCCATCAGTGCATCAAACTTACTCTATGGCTACACCTTC | CAISASNLLYGYTF
TRBJ2-5 | - | - | TRBV7-8 | TGTGCCAGCAGCTTAGCGATCGAGACCCAGTACTTC | CASSLAIETQYF
TRBJ2-2 | - | - | TRBV6-2/TRBV6-3 | TGTGCCAGCAGTTACCAGGCCCGGTCCTCCACCGGGGAGCTGTTTTTT | CASSYQARSSTGELFF
TRBJ2-7 | - | - | TRBV5-5 | TGTGCCAGCAGCCCGGGGCTCCTCTACGAGCAGTACTTC | CASSPGLLYEQYF
TRBJ1-5 | - | once | TRBV7-8 | TGTGCCAGCAGCTTAGATCGCAATCAGCCCCAGCATTTT | CASSLDRNQPQHF
TRBJ2-1 | - | - | TRBV11-2 | TGTGCCAGCAGCGCCGGGACCCTGTTCGATGAGCAGTTCTTC | CASSAGTLFDEQFF
TRBJ2-1 | TRBD1 | - | TRBV10-2 | TGCGCCAGCAGTGAGGCAGGGGGCTATAATGAGCAGTTCTTC | CASSEAGGYNEQFF
TRBJ2-7 | - | - | TRBV5-5 | TGTGCCAGCAGCCGGGAGTTCGAGCAGTACTTC | CASSREFEQYF
TRBJ1-5 | - | - | TRBV7-8 | TGTGCCAGCAGCTTAGGTGGGTTCGCCCTCGGTAGTCAGCCCCAGCATTTT | CASSLGGFALGSQPQHF
TRBJ2-2 | TRBD2 | - | TRBV30 | TGTGCCTGGGCCGGGACTAGCGTCGGGGAGCTGTTTTTT | CAWAGTSVGELFF
TRBJ2-2 | - | - | TRBV5-8 | TGTGCCAGCACTCCCGAATTAGGACAGACCGGGGAGCTGTTTTTT | CASTPELGQTGELFF
TRBJ2-7 | TRBD2 | - | TRBV6-5 | TGTGCCAGCTCCCCGGGACTACACTACGAGCAGTACTTC | CASSPGLHYEQYF
TRBJ1-4 | - | - | TRBV30 | TGTGCCTGGAGTCTCAACGGGGGGGCGGGTGAAAAACTGTTTTTT | CAWSLNGGAGEKLFF
TRBJ1-6 | - | - | TRBV2 | TGTGCCAGCAGGAGGAACCATATCCATCATTCACCCCTCCACTTT | CASRRNHIHHSPLHF
TRBJ1-1 | - | - | TRBV19 | TGTGCCAGTAGTATCCCCGACAGGCCCACTGAAGCTTTCTTT | CASSIPDRPTEAFF
TRBJ1-2 | - | - | TRBV7-2 | TGTGCCAGCAGCTTATCCCACGGAAACTATGGCTACACCTTC | CASSLSHGNYGYTF
TRBJ2-7 | TRBD2 | - | TRBV5-5 | TGTGCCAGCACTCTACTAGCGGGAGCCTACGAGCAGTACTTC | CASTLLAGAYEQYF
TRBJ2-1 | TRBD2 | - | TRBV18 | TGTGCCAGCTCAAGCGGACTAGCGCACGACAATGAGCAGTTCTTC | CASSSGLAHDNEQFF
TRBJ1-3 | - | - | TRBV30 | TGTGCCTGGAGTGTAGGGGGGAACGGTGGAAACACCATATATTTT | CAWSVGGNGGNTIYF
TRBJ1-6 | - | - | TRBV6-5 | TGTGCCAGCAGTTACAGTGGGCTTGAAAATTCACCCCTCCACTTT | CASSYSGLENSPLHF
TRBJ1-2 | - | - | TRBV7-8 | TGTGCCAGCAGCTTAGGAACAGCTAACTATGGCTACACCTTC | CASSLGTANYGYTF
TRBJ1-2 | TRBD1 | - | TRBV12-5 | TGTGCTAGTGGTTTGGGGGGACAGGCTCAAAGCTATGGCTACACCTTC | CASGLGGQAQSYGYTF
TRBJ1-1 | TRBD1 | - | TRBV19 | TGTGCCAGTAGTATTGGGCAGGGGGCTTTGGTCACTGAAGCTTTCTTT | CASSIGQGALVTEAFF
TRBJ1-1 | - | - | TRBV7-2 | TGTGCCAGCAGCTTTTCCCAGACGAACACTGAAGCTTTCTTT | CASSFSQTNTEAFF
TRBJ1-2 | TRBD1 | - | TRBV2 | TGTGCCAGCAGCGTGGGACAGGGGATCTATGGCTACACCTTC | CASSVGQGIYGYTF
TRBJ1-5 | TRBD1 | - | TRBV4-2 | TGTGCCAGCAGCCAAGAACCCAGGGGGAATCAGCCCCAGCATTTT | CASSQEPRGNQPQHF
TRBJ2-3 | - | few | TRBV9 | TGTGCCAGCAGCGCTCGAACAGATACGCAGTATTTT | CASSARTDTQYF